The present TCR beta chain was sequenced within a study of identical twins. TCRdb processed the 5' RACE reads anew with MiXCR; each CDR3 protein has one entry. The sample holds some 1,700,000 distinct CDR3 sequences, around 33% seen once. Findings of the study overall: Fewer insertions characterized abundant cord blood beta clonotypes, whereas memory repertoires showed none.

CDR3 length: 17 residues. Germline lookup yields CDR1 SGDLS and CDR2 YYNGEE. V was pared by 3 bases and J by 0 bases, with 16 bases between. In the case of this clonotype: The antigen is unknown.

The clonotype comes from a newborn girl in good health. This chain joins TRBV9 and TRBJ2-1; TRBD1 or TRBD2 may be the D gene (5 bases each). Material for sequencing was cord blood. The CDR3 spells CASSEGLGGSSYNEQFF. The CDR3 region has the DNA TGTGCCAGCAGCGAGGGGTTAGGTGGGAGCTCCTACAATGAGCAGTTCTTC.